This T cell receptor beta chain came from a study (dated by TCRdb to the early 2010s). TCRdb shows the sequencer as Illumina Genome Analyzer IIx. TCRdb's own reprocessing of the public reads used fastp at Q25 and MiXCR and kept productive beta chains. CDR3 protein duplicates are merged, each entry listing the most common genes and DNA. A total of roughly 7,100 distinct CDR3 sequences appear in this sample, over 30% of them only once. The leading ten clones occupy roughly 23% of the sample. Relative to its sample, this clonotype is medium-sized (0.01 to 0.1%). Its antigen remains undetermined. The input lacks base qualities; no much larger clone sits a single base away. There are 15 amino acids in the CDR3, from cysteine to phenylalanine inclusive. Only the CDR3 portion is preserved as DNA: 45 bases, with reading frame beginning at the first base. The germline V gene sets CDR1 to SQVTM and CDR2 to ANQGSEA. Cut back by 4 bases and 1 base, the V and J ends lie 11 bases apart.

The sequenced sample was blood. The receptor was isolated from a human donor. The rearranged chain carries TRBV29-1 and TRBJ2-6; TRBD1 could be the D gene, as 6 bases match. The CDR3 protein is CSVASGTSGANVLTF. The nucleotide sequence is TGCAGCGTTGCTTCCGGGACATCTGGGGCCAACGTCCTGACTTTC. The full variable domain, completed from the reference TRBV29-1 and TRBJ2-6 proteins outside the CDR3, reads SAVISQKPSRDICQRGTSLTIQCQVDSQVTMMFWYRQQPGQSLTLIATANQGSEATYESGFVIDKFPISRPNLTFSTLTVSNMSPEDSSIYLCSVASGTSGANVLTFGAGSRLTVL.